Each of the 21 T cell receptor beta chains below was sequenced from the same sample in a study of CD8 T cells in ankylosing spondylitis. Each CDR3 protein is one row after TCRdb ran MiXCR on the 5' RACE reads. The table shows some 29,000 distinct CDR3 sequences, with around 6.7% occurring only once. Source material: blood, either unsorted or a sorted T cell fraction (not recorded which). Source of these receptors: a male donor with ankylosing spondylitis or in good health (not recorded which).

This clonotype was detected only a few times. The J gene is TRBJ2-1, the V gene TRBV11-2, with D possibly matching TRBD2 (6 bases). Trimming shortened V by 0 bases and J by 1 base, and 13 bases separated the two germline ends. The CDR3 has 17 residues. Germline loops: CDR1 SGHAT, CDR2 FQNNGV. Here the CDR3 DNA reads TGTGCCAGCAGCTTAGATCGAAGCGGGCGGTCCTACAATGAGCAGTTCTTC. It is translated as CASSLDRSGRSYNEQFF.

This clonotype was counted ten times or more. The V call is TRBV27, the J call TRBJ1-5, with D possibly matching TRBD1 (6 bases). The CDR3 length is 15 residues. Deletions cut 8 bases from V and 0 bases from J, with 14 bases between. CDR1 and CDR2 (germline): MNHEY, SMNVEV (reference sequence). The CDR3 spells CASGVRDNSNQPQHF. The CDR3 region has the DNA TGTGCCAGCGGTGTCCGGGACAATAGCAATCAGCCCCAGCATTTT.

Many counts were recorded for this clonotype. V and J are TRBV29-1 and TRBJ1-4, with no clear D. V was cut by 7 bases and J by 7 bases, with 16 bases left in between. Looked up from germline, CDR1 is SQVTM and CDR2 is ANQGSEA. This CDR3 has 13 amino acids. DNA for the CDR3: TGCAGCGCCGTTACTCAAGAGGGTGAAAAACTGTTTTTT. It yields the protein CSAVTQEGEKLFF.

The V call is TRBV19, the J call TRBJ1-2; D might be TRBD1 (5 bases). This CDR3 contains 14 residues. With 6 bases removed from V and 2 bases from J, the gap between germline ends came to 13 bases. Germline V gene sequence: CDR1 LNHDA, CDR2 SQIVND (reference sequence). The CDR3 protein is CASRPGRLNYGYTF. Here the CDR3 DNA reads TGTGCCAGTAGGCCGGGACGTCTGAACTATGGCTACACCTTC. The full variable domain, rest sourced from reference TRBV19 and TRBJ1-2, is DGGITQSPKYLFRKEGQNVTLSCEQNLNHDAMYWYRQDPGQGLRLIYYSQIVNDFQKGDIAEGYSVSREKKESFPLTVTSAQKNPTAFYLCASRPGRLNYGYTFGSGTRLTVV.

This clonotype was observed many times. This chain joins TRBV4-2 and TRBJ1-1; D is undetermined. The V end was cut by 0 bases, the J end by 2 bases, with 7 bases between. Germline CDR1 reads LGHNA; CDR2 reads YNFKEQ. The CDR3 is 14 residues long. This CDR3 is CASSQERINTEAFF. CDR3 coding DNA: TGTGCCAGCAGCCAAGAAAGGATTAACACTGAAGCTTTCTTT.

The table lists this clonotype with many counts. The V and J genes are TRBV5-1 and TRBJ2-6; 7 bases are a match to TRBD1. Per germline, CDR1 SGHRS and CDR2 YFSETQ. Trimming took 5 bases from V and 0 from J; bases not matched to a gene: 5. The CDR3 has 16 amino acids. The CDR3 spells CASRTGDSSGANVLTF. CDR3 nucleotides: TGCGCCAGCAGAACAGGGGATAGCTCTGGGGCCAACGTCCTGACTTTC.

This clonotype was seen at least ten times. CDR3 bases: TGCGCCAGCAGCTTGGTTTCGGGGACAGGGACTGGGGCCAACGTCCTGACTTTC. Protein sequence: CASSLVSGTGTGANVLTF. The chain couples TRBV5-1 to TRBJ2-6; TRBD1 matches 9 bases. This CDR3 is 18 amino acids long. Germline CDR1 is SGHRS and CDR2 is YFSETQ. V shed 0 bases, J shed 2 bases, and the junction held 6 bases outside the gene matches.

The CDR3 loop reads CASRGSGEQYF. The CDR3 DNA reads TGTGCCAGCAGAGGGAGTGGCGAGCAGTACTTC. The chain has TRBV25-1 and TRBJ2-7; perhaps TRBD2 as D (5 bases). V lost 6 bases and J 6 bases, leaving 9 bases between the germline ends. CDR1 is MGHDK, CDR2 SYGVNS, per germline. This CDR3 is 11 amino acids long.

This clonotype was detected many times. V gene TRBV12-3 or TRBV12-4 combines with J gene TRBJ2-1, with 14 bases identical to TRBD2. Losses at the gene ends were 5 bases for V and 6 bases for J; bases not matched to a gene: 9. This CDR3 has 17 residues. The CDR3 loop reads CASSTRLAGGQGNEQFF. As DNA, the CDR3 is TGTGCCAGCAGTACCCGACTAGCGGGAGGGCAAGGCAATGAGCAGTTCTTC.

This clonotype was detected many times. The V call is TRBV24-1, the J call TRBJ2-1, with a possible D match to TRBD2 (6 bases). CDR1 is KGHDR, CDR2 SFDVKD, per germline. V was clipped by 3 bases and J by 6 bases, with 11 bases between them. This CDR3 is 14 amino acids long. The CDR3 DNA reads as TGTGCCACCAGTGATCCGGCGGGGCCCAATGAGCAGTTCTTC. As protein: CATSDPAGPNEQFF.

This clonotype has a count of ten or more. The rearrangement links TRBV20-1 to TRBJ2-7, with D unresolved. Germline lookup yields CDR1 DFQATT and CDR2 SNEGSKA (reference sequence). The CDR3 has 15 amino acids. V was pared by 5 bases and J by 1 base, with 18 bases between. For the CDR3, the DNA is TGCAGTGCTGTGAGTTCTGGCTTGGTATCCTACGAGCAGTACTTC. This gives the protein CSAVSSGLVSYEQYF.

This clonotype was seen repeatedly, ten times or more. J is TRBJ2-1 and V is TRBV9; 8 bases match TRBD2. The V and J ends lost 3 bases and 2 bases, in that order; junction bases with no gene match: 7. The germline V gene encodes CDR1 SGDLS and CDR2 YYNGEE. The CDR3 loop spans 16 amino acids. The CDR3 is CASSGQLAVPYNEQFF. CDR3 bases: TGTGCCAGCAGCGGGCAACTAGCGGTACCCTACAATGAGCAGTTCTTC.

The gene calls are TRBV7-7 and TRBJ2-1; D tentatively reads TRBD1 or TRBD2 (6 bases each). This CDR3 has 15 amino acids. The germline gives CDR1 SSHAT, CDR2 FNYEAQ (reference sequence). The CDR3 sequence is CTSSLGPGEVNEQFF. CDR3 DNA sequence: TGTACTAGCAGCTTAGGTCCAGGGGAGGTCAATGAGCAGTTCTTC. The full variable domain, its missing parts supplied by reference TRBV7-7 and TRBJ2-1, is GAGVSQSPRYKVTKRGQDVTLRCDPISSHATLYWYQQALGQGPEFLTYFNYEAQPDKSGLPSDRFSAERPEGSISTLTIQRTEQRDSAMYRCTSSLGPGEVNEQFFGPGTRLTVL.

This clonotype was seen only a few times. The chain couples TRBV28 to TRBJ1-4; D call uncertain. Germline CDR1 is MDHEN and CDR2 is SYDVKM. CDR3 length: 15 amino acids. V lost 6 bases and J lost 3, with 14 bases in between. CDR3 region: CASSPDGYANEKLFF. In nucleotides, the CDR3 is TGTGCCAGCAGCCCCGACGGATATGCTAATGAAAAACTGTTTTTT.

This clonotype was observed many times. V and J are TRBV28 and TRBJ2-3; D is unresolved. V was shortened by 2 bases and J by 4 bases, with 10 bases between the two germline ends. The CDR3 length is 14 residues. CDR1 and CDR2 (germline): MDHEN, SYDVKM. The CDR3: CASSLGSRPDTQYF. DNA for the CDR3: TGTGCCAGCAGTTTAGGGTCGCGCCCAGATACGCAGTATTTT.

This clonotype was observed many times. The rearrangement links TRBV2 to TRBJ2-2; TRBD2 agrees at 12 bases. The CDR3 is made up of 16 amino acids. The ends lost 5 bases at V and 6 bases at J; junction bases unmatched: 7. Germline V lookup: CDR1 SNHLY, CDR2 FYNNEI. In DNA, the CDR3 is TGTGCCAGCAGTTTGAGCCCTAGCGGGAGGGCCGGGGAGCTGTTTTTT. This translates into CASSLSPSGRAGELFF.

The rearrangement links TRBV7-2 to TRBJ2-3; tentatively, D is TRBD2 (6 bases). The germline gives CDR1 SGHTA, CDR2 FQGNSA. The CDR3 totals 16 residues. The ends were cut back, 1 base at V and 1 base at J, with 12 bases in the middle. The CDR3 loop is CASSLDTGLGTDTQYF. In DNA, the CDR3 is TGTGCCAGCAGCTTAGATACGGGACTCGGCACAGATACGCAGTATTTT.

This clonotype was observed at least ten times. This chain joins TRBV12-3 or TRBV12-4 and TRBJ2-6; D is possibly TRBD1 or TRBD2 (5 bases each). This CDR3 region has 17 residues. V dropped 7 bases and J dropped 1 base, with 17 bases sitting between them. The CDR3 DNA sequence: TGTGCCAGCATCCGAAGATGGGGCGGGTCTGGGGCCAACGTCCTGACTTTC. The encoded protein is CASIRRWGGSGANVLTF.

This clonotype showed up many times. This chain uses TRBV5-1 with TRBJ2-7, with 7 nucleotides matching TRBD2. The V gene's germline CDR1 is SGHRS and CDR2 YFSETQ. With 5 bases clipped from V and 3 bases from J, the junction kept 8 bases outside the gene matches. This CDR3 region has 14 residues. As DNA, the CDR3 is TGCGCCAGCAGGGCCGGACTAGGCAACTACGAGCAGTACTTC. Translated, it gives CASRAGLGNYEQYF. Full variable domain (outside the CDR3, taken from reference TRBV5-1 and TRBJ2-7): KAGVTQTPRYLIKTRGQQVTLSCSPISGHRSVSWYQQTPGQGLQFLFEYFSETQRNKGNFPGRFSGRQFSNSRSEMNVSTLELGDSALYLCASRAGLGNYEQYFGPGTRLTVT.

Worth noting for this clonotype: At one end, the junction sequence differs from germline, possibly due to a read error. CDR3 DNA: TGTGCCTGCAGCAAAGCCGGGACAGGGGACATTGGCGGGGAGCTGTTTTTT. This sequence encodes CACSKAGTGDIGGELFF. The V and J genes are TRBV3-1 and TRBJ2-2; 10 nucleotides agree with TRBD1. The CDR3 is 17 residues long. Germline V CDR1 and CDR2: LGHDT, YNNKEL (reference sequence).

This clonotype has at least ten counts. DNA for the CDR3: TGCGCCAGCAGTGTGGGTAACAGCGATACGCAGTATTTT. It yields the protein CASSVGNSDTQYF. The chain employs TRBV5-1 and TRBJ2-3, with D unclear. The CDR3 is 13 amino acids. V lost 5 bases and J lost 6, with 13 bases in between. CDR1 is SGHRS and CDR2 is YFSETQ in the germline V gene.